The source of this T cell receptor (beta chain) is a study of metastatic and nonmetastatic thyroid tumors. Whole-study context: Repertoire comparisons spanned blood and tumor or nodule tissue from malignant and benign thyroid patients.

This clone was seen repeatedly, ten times or more. Its antigen is undetermined. No treatment of any kind had been given to any patient before thyroid surgery. Per the authors' pipeline: A papillary thyroid cancer distant-metastasis classifier was built from CDR3 differences across clinicopathological groups. TCRdb reprocessed the PCR reads using MiXCR. These V and J calls are TCRdb output, not the study's own analysis. The sample contains tens of thousands of clones, 16% of which appear only once. Findings and limits, study-wide: TCR beta diversity was reportedly significantly higher in malignant thyroid tumors than benign nodules, in blood and tumor.

This TCR derives from a male donor with papillary thyroid cancer or a benign thyroid nodule (not recorded which). Some clones in this sample may be carry-over from other donors' samples. The sample consisted of blood.

The CDR3 sequence is CASSSDGAKNIQYF. DNA for the CDR3: TGTGCCAGCAGTTCTGACGGGGCCAAAAACATTCAGTACTTC. V is TRBV6-1 and J is TRBJ2-4; D remains ambiguous. Germline loops: CDR1 MNHNS, CDR2 SASEGT. The length of the CDR3 is 14 residues. Trimming stripped 5 bases from V and 1 base from J, with 9 bases between.